This entry features one T cell receptor beta chain sequence. Antigen: not known. The CDR3 consists of 15 residues. In germline, CDR1 is LGHNA, CDR2 YNFKEQ. Germline trimming cut 0 bases from V and 5 bases from J; bases unmatched to any gene: 4. This sample's TCRbeta library carried unique molecular identifier barcodes. TCRdb reprocessed the PCR reads via MiXCR and lists one record per CDR3 protein. The sample has about 980,000 distinct CDR3 sequences, roughly 31% seen once. The data derive from a study of T-cell reconstitution after alpha-beta-depleted transplantation in children. Study-wide findings and caveats: The study traced high day-60 TCRbeta diversity in some patients to surviving recipient T cells and thymic progenitors. As was reported, about two months after transplant, alpha-beta T cells came from several hundred expanded graft clones. T cells produced anew were the main source of T-cell counts and diversity one year after transplant.

The sample in question was PBMCs, mostly from graft donor cells, obtained 360 days after TCRalphabeta/CD19-depleted stem cell transplant. The chain employs TRBV4-2 and TRBJ1-1, with 9 bases fitting TRBD1. The receptor comes from a boy younger than two who had a stem cell transplant for SCID, so the T cells may come from the graft donor. The CDR3 sequence is CASSQEEQGATEAFF. CDR3 nucleotide sequence: TGTGCCAGCAGCCAAGAGGAACAGGGGGCGACTGAAGCTTTCTTT.